The rows below give T cell receptor beta chains drawn from one sample of a study of blood T cell repertoires in COVID-19. Method: immunoSEQ multiplex PCR; TCRdb's copy keeps in-frame clones and lacks some. The sample carries around 91,000 clones, approximately 85% recorded once. The source material was peripheral blood. All receptors come from a woman of 80 years or more with active or convalescent COVID-19. CDR3s include the opening cysteine and the closing phenylalanine or tryptophan. Each record gives: V gene, J gene, clone size, D gene, CDR3 protein, CDR3 DNA. D genes are given only for firm matches. Some rows mark clone size as missing; the rest say once, few, many or name a class of expanded clone.

V gene: TRBV27
J gene: TRBJ1-6
clone size: once
D gene: .
CDR3 protein: CASRGPYNSPLHF
CDR3 DNA: TGTGCCAGCAGGGGCCCCTATAATTCACCCCTCCACTTT

V gene: TRBV6-5
J gene: TRBJ2-7
clone size: .
D gene: .
CDR3 protein: CASSFQRAARHEQYF
CDR3 DNA: TGTGCCAGCAGTTTTCAGCGTGCGGCTAGACACGAGCAGTACTTC

V gene: TRBV7-9
J gene: TRBJ2-1
clone size: .
D gene: TRBD2
CDR3 protein: CASSLPPLAGSVQFF
CDR3 DNA: TGTGCCAGCAGCCTCCCCCCCCTAGCGGGAAGTGTGCAGTTCTTC

V gene: TRBV5-4
J gene: TRBJ1-2
clone size: .
D gene: TRBD1
CDR3 protein: CASSLGGQGYGYTF
CDR3 DNA: TGTGCCAGCAGCTTGGGGGGACAGGGGTATGGCTACACCTTC

V gene: TRBV2
J gene: TRBJ2-1
clone size: .
D gene: TRBD1
CDR3 protein: CASSGGTGGSYNEQFF
CDR3 DNA: TGTGCCAGCAGTGGGGGGACAGGGGGCTCCTACAATGAGCAGTTCTTC

V gene: TRBV15
J gene: TRBJ1-5
clone size: .
D gene: TRBD1
CDR3 protein: CATSSQGDSNQPQHF
CDR3 DNA: TGTGCCACCAGTTCACAGGGGGATAGCAATCAGCCCCAGCATTTT

V gene: TRBV9
J gene: TRBJ2-1
clone size: few
D gene: TRBD2
CDR3 protein: CASSVEASGSQSEQFF
CDR3 DNA: TGTGCCAGCAGCGTAGAGGCTAGCGGGAGTCAGAGTGAGCAGTTCTTC

V gene: TRBV9
J gene: TRBJ2-2
clone size: .
D gene: TRBD2
CDR3 protein: CASSTSGRALGGELFF
CDR3 DNA: TGTGCCAGCAGCACCAGCGGGAGGGCCCTCGGCGGGGAGCTGTTTTTT

V gene: TRBV9
J gene: TRBJ2-7
clone size: .
D gene: .
CDR3 protein: CASSVTGYSEQYF
CDR3 DNA: TGTGCCAGCAGCGTAACAGGGTACTCCGAGCAGTACTTC

V gene: TRBV28
J gene: TRBJ2-3
clone size: once
D gene: TRBD1
CDR3 protein: CASGRGRPPDTQYF
CDR3 DNA: TGTGCCAGCGGAAGGGGGCGGCCCCCAGATACGCAGTATTTT

V gene: TRBV7-9
J gene: TRBJ1-1
clone size: once
D gene: .
CDR3 protein: CASSFGDSEAFF
CDR3 DNA: TGTGCCAGCAGCTTTGGTGACTCTGAAGCTTTCTTT

V gene: TRBV30
J gene: TRBJ2-1
clone size: .
D gene: .
CDR3 protein: CAWSAGWDEQFF
CDR3 DNA: TGTGCCTGGAGTGCCGGGTGGGATGAGCAGTTCTTC

V gene: TRBV2
J gene: TRBJ1-4
clone size: .
D gene: TRBD1
CDR3 protein: CASSEYGTANEKLFF
CDR3 DNA: TGTGCCAGCAGTGAATATGGGACAGCTAATGAAAAACTGTTTTTT

V gene: TRBV27
J gene: TRBJ1-1
clone size: few
D gene: .
CDR3 protein: CASTLSHGGYTEAFF
CDR3 DNA: TGTGCCAGCACCCTAAGCCATGGCGGCTACACTGAAGCTTTCTTT

V gene: TRBV5-4
J gene: TRBJ1-4
clone size: once
D gene: .
CDR3 protein: CASSLPPNEKLFF
CDR3 DNA: TGTGCCAGCAGCCTACCGCCGAATGAAAAACTGTTTTTT

V gene: TRBV5-4
J gene: TRBJ2-7
clone size: .
D gene: .
CDR3 protein: CASSPAGRGRSEQYF
CDR3 DNA: TGTGCCAGCAGCCCAGCCGGGAGGGGGCGGAGCGAGCAGTACTTC

V gene: TRBV5-6
J gene: TRBJ2-3
clone size: .
D gene: TRBD2
CDR3 protein: CASSGLWGLAGSTDTQYF
CDR3 DNA: TGTGCCAGCAGCGGACTGTGGGGACTAGCGGGATCTACAGATACGCAGTATTTT

V gene: TRBV19
J gene: TRBJ2-3
clone size: .
D gene: TRBD2
CDR3 protein: CASRRLAGGPTDTQYF
CDR3 DNA: TGTGCCAGTAGGCGACTAGCGGGAGGACCCACAGATACGCAGTATTTT

V gene: TRBV11-2
J gene: TRBJ1-2
clone size: .
D gene: TRBD1
CDR3 protein: CASSPLTGGRYGYTF
CDR3 DNA: TGTGCCAGCAGCCCCCTGACAGGGGGAAGGTATGGCTACACCTTC

V gene: TRBV5-1
J gene: TRBJ2-1
clone size: .
D gene: TRBD2
CDR3 protein: CASSSNSGSSYNEQFF
CDR3 DNA: TGTGCCAGCAGCTCGAATAGCGGGAGTAGCTACAATGAGCAGTTCTTC

V gene: TRBV9
J gene: TRBJ2-1
clone size: .
D gene: TRBD1
CDR3 protein: CASSVAPGQGGSSYNEQFF
CDR3 DNA: TGTGCCAGCAGCGTAGCACCGGGACAGGGAGGGTCGTCCTACAATGAGCAGTTCTTC

V gene: TRBV11-1
J gene: TRBJ1-6
clone size: .
D gene: TRBD1
CDR3 protein: CASSSRTGDNSPLHF
CDR3 DNA: TGTGCCAGCAGCTCAAGGACAGGTGATAATTCACCCCTCCACTTT

V gene: TRBV11-2
J gene: TRBJ1-1
clone size: .
D gene: .
CDR3 protein: CASSLSLNRVNTEAFF
CDR3 DNA: TGTGCCAGCAGCTTATCCCTCAACAGGGTGAACACTGAAGCTTTCTTT

V gene: TRBV19
J gene: TRBJ2-7
clone size: few
D gene: TRBD2
CDR3 protein: CASRLKREDLGEQYF
CDR3 DNA: TGTGCCAGCCGATTGAAGCGGGAGGACTTAGGCGAGCAGTACTTC

V gene: TRBV28
J gene: TRBJ2-7
clone size: .
D gene: TRBD1
CDR3 protein: CASSTTGRYEQYF
CDR3 DNA: TGTGCCAGCAGTACGACAGGGCGGTACGAGCAGTACTTC